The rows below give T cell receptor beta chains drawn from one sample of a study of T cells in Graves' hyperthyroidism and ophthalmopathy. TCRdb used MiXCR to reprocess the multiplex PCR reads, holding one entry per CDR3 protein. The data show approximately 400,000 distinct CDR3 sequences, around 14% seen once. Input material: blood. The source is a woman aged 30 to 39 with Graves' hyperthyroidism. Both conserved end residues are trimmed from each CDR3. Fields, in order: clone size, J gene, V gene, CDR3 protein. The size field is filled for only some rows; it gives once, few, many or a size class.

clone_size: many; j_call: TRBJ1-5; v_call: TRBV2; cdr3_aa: ASSGQSNQPQH
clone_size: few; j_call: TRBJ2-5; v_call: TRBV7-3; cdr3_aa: ASSPRTGETQY
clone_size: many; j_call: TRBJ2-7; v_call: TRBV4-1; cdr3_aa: ASSQLAGGPHEQY
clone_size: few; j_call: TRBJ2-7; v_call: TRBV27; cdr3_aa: ASSFYAGEAYEQY
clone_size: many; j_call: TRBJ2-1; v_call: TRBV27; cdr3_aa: ASRNWGSSYNEQF
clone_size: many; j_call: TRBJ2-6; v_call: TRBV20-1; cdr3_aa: SASLGSSGANVLT
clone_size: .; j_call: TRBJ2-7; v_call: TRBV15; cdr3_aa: ATSRNRQGNEQY
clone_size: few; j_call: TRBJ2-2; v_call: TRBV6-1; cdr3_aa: ASSRGVGAITGELF
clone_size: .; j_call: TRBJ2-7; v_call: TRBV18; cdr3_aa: ASSPSSPQNEQY
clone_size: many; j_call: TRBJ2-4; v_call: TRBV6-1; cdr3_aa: ASRGDRVGMY
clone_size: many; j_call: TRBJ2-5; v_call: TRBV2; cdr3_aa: ASSPAGGGETQY
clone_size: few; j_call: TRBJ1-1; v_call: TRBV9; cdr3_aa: ASSVGGSGAF
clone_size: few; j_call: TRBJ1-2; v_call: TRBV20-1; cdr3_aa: SARGTGSDGYT
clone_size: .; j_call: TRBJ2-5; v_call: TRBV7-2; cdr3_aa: ASSKQDGPWETQY
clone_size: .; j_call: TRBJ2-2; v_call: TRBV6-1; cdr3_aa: ASSYGTPGELF
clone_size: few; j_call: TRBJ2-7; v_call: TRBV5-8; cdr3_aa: ASSFAYVLEQY
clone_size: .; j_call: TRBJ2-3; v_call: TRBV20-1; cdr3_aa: SARDPVSLDGTDTQY
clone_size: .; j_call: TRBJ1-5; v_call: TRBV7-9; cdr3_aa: ASSRYSNQPQH
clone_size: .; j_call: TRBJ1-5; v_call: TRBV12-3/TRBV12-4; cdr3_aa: ASNTVLGGNQPQH
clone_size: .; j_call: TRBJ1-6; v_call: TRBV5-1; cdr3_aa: ASSLEWGANSPLH
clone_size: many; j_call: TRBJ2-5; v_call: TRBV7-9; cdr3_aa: ASAGGTTETQY
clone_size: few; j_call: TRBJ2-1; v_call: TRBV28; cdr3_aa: ASRLTINEQF
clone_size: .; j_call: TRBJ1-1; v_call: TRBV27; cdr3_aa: ASSTPTGAMNTEAF
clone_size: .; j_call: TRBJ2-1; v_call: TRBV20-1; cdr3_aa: SARDVRGRINEQF
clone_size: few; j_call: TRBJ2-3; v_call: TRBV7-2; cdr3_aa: ASSFTFRPSGSTDTQY
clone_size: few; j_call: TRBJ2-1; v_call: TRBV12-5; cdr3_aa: ASAGLAGVNEQF
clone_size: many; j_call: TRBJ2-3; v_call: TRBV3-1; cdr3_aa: ASSQDPGTWDTQY
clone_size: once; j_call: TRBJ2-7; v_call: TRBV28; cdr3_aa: ASSSSGRGTYEQY
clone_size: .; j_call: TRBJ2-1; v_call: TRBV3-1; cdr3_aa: ASSLPGQGNNEQF
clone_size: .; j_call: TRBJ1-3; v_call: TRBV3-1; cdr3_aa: ASSGGSTIY
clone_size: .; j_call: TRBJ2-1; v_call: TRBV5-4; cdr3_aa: ASSLDASPGYNEQF
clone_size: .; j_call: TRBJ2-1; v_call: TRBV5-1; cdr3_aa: ASRVLGTSGQF
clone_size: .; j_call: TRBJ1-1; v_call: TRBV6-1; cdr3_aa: ASYRPRGAEAF
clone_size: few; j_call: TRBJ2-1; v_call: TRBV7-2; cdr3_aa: ASSLGLRSSLF